These 10 T cell receptor beta chains were sequenced from one sample in a study of patients with pleural tuberculosis. TCRdb called the reads again in MiXCR, with one record for every CDR3 protein. The data show about 29,000 distinct CDR3 sequences, 15% to 20% seen once. The sequenced sample was peripheral blood. Receptors originate from a human donor with pleural tuberculosis.

There are many counts of this clonotype. This sequence joins TRBV7-9 and TRBJ1-1; D is unresolved. The CDR3 is 13 amino acids. V lost 5 bases and J lost 0, with 7 bases in between. Germline V gene sequence: CDR1 SEHNR, CDR2 FQNEAQ (reference sequence). The CDR3 nucleotides read TGTGCCAGCAGCCGCGGCCTGAACACTGAAGCTTTCTTT. Its protein product is CASSRGLNTEAFF. Using reference TRBV7-9 and TRBJ1-1 for the parts outside the CDR3, the full variable domain is DTGVSQNPRHKITKRGQNVTFRCDPISEHNRLYWYRQTLGQGPEFLTYFQNEAQLEKSRLLSDRFSAERPKGSFSTLEIQRTEQGDSAMYLCASSRGLNTEAFFGQGTRLTVV.

This clonotype was seen repeatedly, ten times or more. This chain joins TRBV4-1 and TRBJ1-5; D not resolved. The length of the CDR3 is 15 residues. V dropped 4 bases and J dropped 0 bases, with 10 bases sitting between them. Germline V gene lookup returns CDR1 MGHRA and CDR2 YSYEKL. The CDR3 DNA reads as TGCGCCAGCAGCCTTAGAGAAGATAGCAATCAGCCCCAGCATTTT. Translation: CASSLREDSNQPQHF.

This clonotype was detected ten times or more. The rearrangement uses TRBV29-1 and TRBJ2-7; no clear D gene. This CDR3 region has 12 residues. Trimming shortened V by 2 bases and J by 1 base, and 6 bases separated the two germline ends. Per germline, CDR1 SQVTM and CDR2 ANQGSEA. CDR3 nucleotide sequence: TGCAGCGTTGAACCGAGTTCCTACGAGCAGTACTTC. Protein sequence: CSVEPSSYEQYF.

At least ten counts were recorded for this clonotype. The genes are TRBV3-1 and TRBJ2-1; 11 positions agree with TRBD2. Germline CDR1 reads LGHDT; CDR2 reads YNNKEL (reference sequence). The ends lost 1 base at V and 7 bases at J; junction bases unmatched: 3. The CDR3 sequence is 15 residues long. The CDR3, as DNA: TGTGCCAGCAGCCAAGGCCGACTAGCGGGGAATGAGCAGTTCTTC. Translated, it gives CASSQGRLAGNEQFF.

This clonotype has at least ten counts. The CDR3 DNA follows: TGTGCCAGTAGTATCGCCGGGACAGGGCACTATGGCTACACCTTC. As protein: CASSIAGTGHYGYTF. V gene TRBV19 combines with J gene TRBJ1-2, with 9 bases fitting TRBD1. The CDR3 is 15 amino acids. Trimming at V came to 3 bases and at J to 3 bases, leaving 5 bases not matched to a gene. In germline, CDR1 is LNHDA, CDR2 SQIVND (reference sequence).

This clonotype was observed many times. V and J are TRBV7-9 and TRBJ1-5; no reliable D call. This CDR3 has 13 residues. V was cut by 7 bases and J by 5 bases, with 12 bases left in between. Germline assignment: CDR1 SEHNR and CDR2 FQNEAQ (reference sequence). CDR3 bases: TGTGCCAGCACCCCGGACGCCCATCAGCCCCAGCATTTT. Translation gives CASTPDAHQPQHF.

The chain has TRBV7-9 and TRBJ2-2; D is possibly TRBD1 (6 bases). Germline V lookup: CDR1 SEHNR, CDR2 FQNEAQ (reference sequence). The CDR3 consists of 14 residues. V was shortened by 3 bases and J by 7 bases, with 12 bases between the two germline ends. The chain's CDR3 is CASSFGRGIGELFF. The CDR3 bases are TGTGCCAGCAGCTTTGGCAGGGGCATCGGGGAGCTGTTTTTT.

This clonotype is medium-sized (0.01 to 0.1%) by share. The chain employs TRBV28 and TRBJ1-1; perhaps TRBD1 as D (6 bases). CDR1 MDHEN and CDR2 SYDVKM come from the germline V gene. V lost 7 bases and J lost 5, with 14 bases in between. The CDR3 length is 13 residues. The CDR3 loop is CASTGARFTEAFF. The CDR3 DNA sequence: TGTGCCAGCACAGGGGCACGGTTTACTGAAGCTTTCTTT.

This rearrangement joins TRBV27 to TRBJ2-1; weak D call: TRBD2 (5 bases). The CDR3 covers 15 residues. From germline, CDR1 is MNHEY and CDR2 SMNVEV (reference sequence). Between the trimmed V and J ends, which lost 3 bases and 7 bases, there was a span of 16 bases. The CDR3 spells CASSFSEKASNEQFF. For the CDR3, the DNA is TGTGCCAGCAGTTTTAGCGAGAAGGCTTCAAATGAGCAGTTCTTC.

This clonotype is classed as medium-sized (0.01 to 0.1%). The chain couples TRBV27 to TRBJ2-3; 12 bases map to TRBD2. CDR1 MNHEY and CDR2 SMNVEV come from the germline V gene (reference sequence). Trimming removed 5 bases from V and 0 bases from J; junction bases left unmatched: 6. The CDR3 is 17 amino acids. This CDR3 is CASSPPGLAGSTDTQYF. CDR3 in DNA: TGTGCCAGCAGTCCGCCAGGACTAGCGGGAAGCACAGATACGCAGTATTTT.